A single sample gave rise to the 17 T cell receptor beta chains below, sequenced in a study of identical twins. TCRdb passed the 5' RACE reads through MiXCR, listing each CDR3 protein once. This table has roughly 500,000 distinct CDR3 sequences, about 20% appearing once. These sequences were also reported in another study, on T cells expressing NK-cell markers.

The specimen was CD4+ T cells sorted from blood. The receptors were gathered from a woman under 30 in good health.

The CDR3, as DNA: TGTGCCAGCAGCCAAGGGGCAGTGAGTAGGGATGGCTACACCTTC. Its translation is CASSQGAVSRDGYTF. The chain couples TRBV3-1 to TRBJ1-2; D not certain. The CDR3 totals 15 residues. V gave up 1 base and J gave up 6 bases, with 15 bases separating them. From germline, CDR1 is LGHDT and CDR2 YNNKEL (reference sequence).

There are many counts of this clonotype. The chain is built from TRBV5-1 and TRBJ2-5; TRBD1 aligns across 7 bases. Germline V gene sequence: CDR1 SGHRS, CDR2 YFSETQ. The CDR3 totals 15 residues. J gave up 1 base and V 4 bases, and 7 bases lay outside the gene matches. The CDR3 nucleotides are TGCGCCAGCAGCCCCCCGACAGGGTCCCAAGAGACCCAGTACTTC. Its translation: CASSPPTGSQETQYF.

The J gene is TRBJ1-2, the V gene TRBV5-1; D not certain. The CDR3 is 14 residues long. V lost 2 bases to trimming and J lost 3 bases, with 11 bases between them. Germline V gene lookup returns CDR1 SGHRS and CDR2 YFSETQ. CDR3: CASSLNKGYYGYTF. DNA of the CDR3: TGCGCCAGCAGCTTAAATAAGGGTTACTATGGCTACACCTTC.

J is TRBJ2-7 and V is TRBV4-2; 8 nucleotides agree with TRBD2. This CDR3 comprises 18 residues. V was clipped by 1 base and J by 1 base; unmatched bases: 12. CDR1 LGHNA and CDR2 YNFKEQ come from the germline V gene. The CDR3 sequence: CASSQGTRGGRSSYEQYF. CDR3 sequence (DNA): TGTGCCAGCAGCCAAGGAACCCGGGGGGGGCGGAGTTCCTACGAGCAGTACTTC.

This clonotype was seen a few times. The chain has TRBV20-1 and TRBJ2-7, with 7 bases that match TRBD1. Germline-derived CDR1 and CDR2 are DFQATT and SNEGSKA (reference sequence). The junction had 3 bases not matched to a gene; V was cut back by 4 bases and J by 0 bases. There are 13 residues in the CDR3. CDR3 bases: TGCAGTGCTATCCGGGACAGCTCCTACGAGCAGTACTTC. Translating gives CSAIRDSSYEQYF.

The V call is TRBV21-1, the J call TRBJ1-5; TRBD1, the table's D call, lacks a check against the DNA. TRBV21-1 is a pseudogene locus. The CDR3 covers 15 residues. Here the CDR3 DNA reads TGTGCCAGCACCTGGACAGGGTTTGACAATCAGCCCCAGCATTTT. This gives the protein CASTWTGFDNQPQHF.

The chain combines TRBV7-9 with TRBJ1-4, with D unresolved. Germline CDR1 SEHNR, CDR2 FQNEAQ (reference sequence). This CDR3 has 15 residues. V was cut by 6 bases and J by 8 bases, with 19 bases left in between. The CDR3 DNA follows: TGTGCCAGCAGAAAGGGTGGGCCCGGCTGGGAAAAACTGTTTTTT. Translated: CASRKGGPGWEKLFF.

The chain links TRBV20-1 to TRBJ2-3; 10 nucleotides match TRBD2. CDR1 DFQATT and CDR2 SNEGSKA come from the germline V gene (reference sequence). V shed 4 bases and J 2 bases; nucleotides not matched to a gene: 3. The CDR3 runs to 14 residues. CDR3 in DNA: TGCAGTGCTATCGGACTAGCGGTCACAGATACGCAGTATTTT. This sequence encodes CSAIGLAVTDTQYF.

This clonotype was seen only a few times. The chain employs TRBV7-2 and TRBJ2-1; D not resolved. This CDR3 has 13 amino acids. V was cut by 1 base and J by 8 bases, with 9 bases left in between. CDR1 SGHTA and CDR2 FQGNSA come from the germline V gene. The CDR3 region is CASSLVSGDEQFF. The DNA for the CDR3 is TGTGCCAGCAGCTTAGTTTCCGGAGATGAGCAGTTCTTC.

This clonotype was observed a handful of times. The V gene is TRBV6-6, the J gene TRBJ2-2; D may be TRBD1 (6 bases). The V and J ends lost 6 bases and 5 bases respectively, with 10 bases between them. This CDR3 spans 13 amino acids. Per the germline V gene, CDR1 is MNHNY and CDR2 is SVGAGI (reference sequence). CDR3 coding DNA: TGTGCCAGCAGCTACAGGGAAACCGGGGAGCTGTTTTTT. Its translation: CASSYRETGELFF.

There are a few counts of this clonotype. The rearrangement uses TRBV20-1 and TRBJ2-7; TRBD2 agrees at 9 bases. The CDR3 extends over 15 amino acids. Germline V CDR1 and CDR2: DFQATT, SNEGSKA (reference sequence). With 4 bases clipped from V and 3 bases from J, the junction kept 10 bases outside the gene matches. The CDR3 protein is CSATPGGGGGYEQYF. The DNA of the CDR3 is TGCAGTGCTACCCCAGGCGGCGGGGGGGGCTACGAGCAGTACTTC.

There are a few counts of this clonotype. This sequence joins TRBV29-1 and TRBJ2-3; the match to TRBD1 covers 8 bases. The ends lost 4 bases at V and 4 bases at J; junction bases unmatched: 7. Germline assignment: CDR1 SQVTM and CDR2 ANQGSEA. This CDR3 has 14 amino acids. In DNA, the CDR3 is TGCAGCGTTGGGGCAGGGGGCACGTCAGATACGCAGTATTTT. It encodes CSVGAGGTSDTQYF.

This clonotype was detected only a few times. The gene calls are TRBV29-1 and TRBJ2-5, with D tentatively TRBD1 or TRBD2 (5 bases each). V was cut by 6 bases and J by 3 bases, with 11 bases left in between. This CDR3 is 12 amino acids long. Germline values: CDR1 SQVTM, CDR2 ANQGSEA. The CDR3 DNA reads TGCAGCGTGGGGGTTCGGAAAGAGACCCAGTACTTC. Protein product: CSVGVRKETQYF.

This clonotype has a single count. The chain recombines TRBV12-3 or TRBV12-4 with TRBJ1-4, with 8 bases that match TRBD1. This CDR3 is 15 amino acids long. The trim removed 6 bases at V and 8 bases at J, leaving 11 bases unmatched. CDR3 amino acids: CASSQRQGRWEKLFF. CDR3 in DNA: TGTGCCAGCAGCCAGAGACAGGGGCGGTGGGAAAAACTGTTTTTT.

This clonotype occurred many times. This chain links TRBV10-3 with TRBJ2-1; D is perhaps TRBD1 (5 bases). Germline V gives CDR1 ENHRY, CDR2 SYGVKD. The CDR3 runs to 16 residues. Trimming pared 6 bases from V and 6 bases from J, leaving 21 bases between. The CDR3 nucleotides read TGTGCCATCAGGGGAACAGGAGCACCGCTCGGCAATGAGCAGTTCTTC. Translated: CAIRGTGAPLGNEQFF.

V usage is TRBV5-1 and J usage is TRBJ2-1; D may be TRBD1 or TRBD2 (5 bases each). Trimming stripped 4 bases from V and 3 bases from J, with 14 bases between. The CDR3 contains 15 residues. From germline, CDR1 is SGHRS and CDR2 YFSETQ. The CDR3 DNA reads as TGCGCCAGCAGCGCCGGGACGAGCTGCTACAATGAGCAGTTCTTC. As protein: CASSAGTSCYNEQFF. The full variable domain, completed using reference TRBV5-1 and TRBJ2-1, is KAGVTQTPRYLIKTRGQQVTLSCSPISGHRSVSWYQQTPGQGLQFLFEYFSETQRNKGNFPGRFSGRQFSNSRSEMNVSTLELGDSALYLCASSAGTSCYNEQFFGPGTRLTVL.

V gene TRBV12-5 combines with J gene TRBJ2-7; 7 bases are shared with TRBD1. This CDR3 is built from 15 residues. V was clipped by 7 bases and J by 2 bases; unmatched bases: 11. Per the germline V gene, CDR1 is LGHNT and CDR2 is FRNRAP. The CDR3 DNA reads TGTGCTAGTGCCTCGGGACAGACCGGACCCTACGAGCAGTACTTC. Translated, it gives CASASGQTGPYEQYF.